This TCR beta chain derives from a study of shared clonotypes between healthy human individuals. The assay was immunoSEQ multiplex PCR, and TCRdb's table has in-frame clones only and misses some. The sample shows about 960,000 clones, around three quarters of them seen only once. Into CD45RA+ naive and CD45RA-negative memory subsets, the CD4+ cells were split. This clone came up once. The antigen remains unidentified. Whole-study results and caveats: Relative to their counterparts shared across all four donors, non-shared clonotypes exhibited diminished generation probabilities.

CDR3 size: 15 residues. In germline, CDR1 is MNHEY, CDR2 SMNVEV (reference sequence). V was clipped by 1 base and J by 9 bases; unmatched bases: 6. This TCR came from a man younger than 30 in good health. Source material: memory CD4+ T cells sorted from blood. Regarding subset: CD45RA-negative fraction. The chain employs TRBV27 and TRBJ2-1; 10 nucleotides agree with TRBD1. The CDR3 sequence: CASSLFGQGEGEQFF. The CDR3 DNA reads as TGTGCCAGCAGTTTATTTGGACAGGGGGAGGGTGAGCAGTTCTTC.